The text below deals with one TCR beta chain. This clone was found once. Its binding antigen is unknown. No base-level quality is on record; no much larger clone is a single base apart. Genomic DNA was extracted with the Qiagen DNeasy kit from unsorted PBMCs and from negatively selected CD4+ and CD8+ fractions. TCR beta CDR3 regions were subjected to amplification by immunoSEQ multiplex PCR with primers that anneal to V and J segments. A synthetic immune receptor repertoire was used to minimize amplification bias, and any remaining bias was removed computationally after sequencing. The paper's processing steps were these. Custom Python scripts were used to quantify repertoire diversity as the Shannon entropy index. Unsorted, CD4+ and CD8+ repertoires were analyzed separately, except in combined analyses where CD4+ and CD8+ sequences were merged in silico. A clone was considered expanded if an increase in frequency of at least 2-fold after treatment relative to C1D1 was found, and a pseudocount of 0.5 was applied to clones undetected at baseline. Clones with 0 or 1 copy at C1D1 were classified as singleton clones, and clones with 2 or more copies were classified as non-singleton clones. Clones expanded in unsorted samples were annotated as CD4+, CD8+ or unknown by matching protein sequences in sorted samples from the same patient. Wilcoxon tests on paired samples were used to test changes in diversity from C1D1 to C4D1. TCRdb carries this immuneACCESS record with in-frame sequences only. Its versions omit some clonotypes, under half of them owing to an unresolved V gene in the studies checked, with the rest unexplained. V and J calls and clone size come straight from that table; D and trimming were deduced from the DNA. This sample gives tens of thousands of clones in total; 71% of them show up just once. Jointly, the top ten make up approximately 3% of the sample.

Looking up the germline V gene (reference sequence) yields CDR1 SEHNR and CDR2 FQNEAQ. From its cysteine to its phenylalanine, the CDR3 spans 15 amino acids. Left in the record is the CDR3 DNA by itself, 45 bases read in frame from the first base. The junction carries 11 bases between V and J, which are trimmed by 3 bases and 0 bases respectively. This sample stems from a study of PD-1 blockade in classical Hodgkin lymphoma (dated by TCRdb to the early 2020s). A note on the overall study: Nivolumab dosing was 3 mg/kg intravenously every 2 weeks, continuing until either disease progression or unacceptable toxicity. The study used TCR beta sequencing and CyTOF to define a peripheral blood immune signature of response to PD-1 blockade in classical Hodgkin lymphoma.

This sample's time point label indicates: cycle 1 day 1 (C1D1), immediately before nivolumab initiation. All trial patients had relapsed after autologous stem cell transplantation, with cohorts A, B and C differing in prior brentuximab vedotin exposure. The trial cohort included 55 to 60 patients with relapsed/refractory classical Hodgkin lymphoma, and each patient had a best overall response of complete response, partial response or progressive disease. In the multi-cohort phase II CheckMate 205 trial, trial patients received single-agent nivolumab. Best overall response was determined by an independent review committee according to the 2007 International Working Group response criteria. Trial PBMCs were collected just before the start of nivolumab (C1D1) and during therapy at cycle 2 day 1 and cycle 4 day 1. After peripheral blood was drawn into 8 mL Vacutainer Cell Preparation Tubes, PBMCs were isolated by centrifugation and then cryopreserved.

Results the study describes overall, beyond this receptor: The study covered only a single clinical trial cohort, and the causes of the repertoire differences, possibly disease activity or prior therapy, were still not defined. Trial patients with a complete response had baseline diversity similar to that of newly diagnosed patients, while partial responders and progressors had significantly lower diversity. Diversity was lower in patients who began nivolumab less than 1 year after ASCT, so these patients were left out of later analyses to avoid confounding by immune reconstitution. Baseline TCR diversity was reported to be lower in newly diagnosed patients than in healthy donors and to be lower still in relapsed/refractory patients. A significant rise by C4D1 was seen in CD4+ but not CD8+ TCR diversity (p=0.0027 vs p=0.16), with the rise being most apparent in complete responders (p=0.02).

The sequence is built from TRBV7-9 and TRBJ1-1; the D gene is perhaps TRBD1, from 6 matching bases. This TCR derives from a human donor with classical Hodgkin lymphoma. The sample here was peripheral blood mononuclear cells (PBMCs), taken at baseline. In nucleotide form, the sequence is TGTGCCAGCAGCTTCCCGACAGGACTGAACACTGAAGCTTTCTTT. This gives the protein CASSFPTGLNTEAFF.